Given below is one TCR beta chain in context. The data belong to a study of blood T cell repertoires in COVID-19. Using immunoSEQ multiplex PCR, the repertoire was profiled, and TCRdb retains in-frame clones only, with some absent. The sample yields about 150,000 clones, approximately 90% seen once. V lost 3 bases to trimming and J lost 5 bases, with 13 bases between them. The V gene's germline CDR1 is KGHSH and CDR2 LQKENI. The CDR3 is 14 residues long. This chain links TRBV18 with TRBJ2-5, with a weak D call TRBD2 (6 bases). The source is a man aged 55 to 70 with active or convalescent COVID-19. The sequencing sample was made of peripheral blood. The CDR3 DNA reads TGTGCCAGCTCACCGGTGGAGGGAAAGGAGACCCAGTACTTC. Residues: CASSPVEGKETQYF.